This is a list of T cell receptor beta chains from one sample in a study of blood T cell repertoires in COVID-19. The table came from immunoSEQ multiplex PCR; TCRdb's copy has only in-frame clones and leaves some out. The repertoire includes roughly 100,000 clones, over 55% of them detected once, and approximately 0.88% sits in the top ten. The sample taken for sequencing was peripheral blood. These receptors were obtained from a human donor with acute or convalescent COVID-19. The donor label of this sample is uncertain. CDR3s include the opening cysteine and the closing phenylalanine or tryptophan. A D gene is named only where the DNA matches it firmly. The size field is filled for only some rows; it gives once, few, many or a size class.

TRBJ1-1 - - TRBV18 13 CASSPHRYTEAFF TGTGCCAGCTCACCTCATAGATACACTGAAGCTTTCTTT
TRBJ1-1 - TRBD1 TRBV5-1 15 CASNHGGQGNTEAFF TGCGCCAGCAACCACGGCGGACAGGGGAACACTGAAGCTTTCTTT
TRBJ1-1 few - TRBV5-4 16 CASSLYPEIKYLEAFF TGTGCCAGCAGCTTGTATCCGGAGATCAAATATCTAGAAGCTTTCTTT
TRBJ1-6 - - TRBV7-2 14 CASSLPGNNSPLHF TGTGCCAGCAGCTTACCAGGGAATAATTCACCCCTCCACTTT
TRBJ2-3 - TRBD2 TRBV7-9 15 CASSPTSGGADTQYF TGTGCCAGCAGCCCGACTAGCGGGGGGGCGGATACGCAGTATTTT
TRBJ1-1 - TRBD1 TRBV4-2 13 CASSLRQGTEAFF TGTGCCAGCAGCCTACGACAGGGAACTGAAGCTTTCTTT
TRBJ1-2 few - TRBV12-3/TRBV12-4 13 CASSLYADYGYTF TGTGCCAGCAGTTTATACGCGGACTATGGCTACACCTTC
TRBJ2-1 few TRBD2 TRBV24-1 19 CATSDPGLAGGSSYNEQFF TGTGCCACCAGTGACCCCGGACTAGCGGGGGGGAGCTCCTACAATGAGCAGTTCTTC
TRBJ1-5 - - TRBV25-1 14 CASSTTGLNQPQHF TGTGCCAGCAGTACGACAGGTCTTAATCAGCCCCAGCATTTT
TRBJ2-1 - - TRBV7-7 14 CASSLQGSYNEQFF TGTGCTAGCAGCTTGCAGGGGTCCTACAATGAGCAGTTCTTC
TRBJ1-6 - TRBD1 TRBV9 16 CASSAFRTGGGSPLHF TGTGCCAGCAGCGCATTCAGGACAGGGGGTGGTTCACCCCTCCACTTT
TRBJ1-1 - - TRBV5-1 14 CASSPPRRDTEAFF TGCGCCAGCAGCCCCCCGAGGCGGGACACTGAAGCTTTCTTT
TRBJ1-1 - TRBD1 TRBV2 17 CASSGNDRAITKTEAFF TGTGCCAGCAGTGGAAATGACAGGGCGATCACGAAGACTGAAGCTTTCTTT
TRBJ2-3 - TRBD1 TRBV5-1 15 CASTLQGTGTDTQYF TGCGCCAGTACCCTACAGGGGACCGGCACAGATACGCAGTATTTT
TRBJ2-3 few - TRBV19 14 CASSIDSPTDTQYF TGTGCCAGTAGTATCGACAGCCCCACAGATACGCAGTATTTT
TRBJ1-1 - - TRBV3-1/TRBV3-2 16 CASSQYRTALNTEAFF TGTGCCAGCAGCCAATACCGGACAGCCCTTAACACTGAAGCTTTCTTT
TRBJ2-3 - - TRBV7-6 17 CASSAGDRDTSTDTQYF TGTGCCAGCAGCGCGGGGGACCGGGACACTAGCACAGATACGCAGTATTTT
TRBJ2-2 - TRBD1 TRBV5-1 15 CASSLPGTGTGELFF TGCGCCAGCAGCTTACCCGGGACAGGTACCGGGGAGCTGTTTTTT
TRBJ1-2 once - TRBV18 13 CASSSGAGGGYTF TGTGCCAGCTCATCGGGTGCCGGGGGTGGCTACACCTTC
TRBJ1-6 - - TRBV5-6 15 CASSFGHSGDSPLHF TGTGCCAGCAGTTTCGGACACTCGGGGGATTCACCCCTCCACTTT
TRBJ2-5 - TRBD1 TRBV9 16 CASSVTGDVLQETQYF TGTGCCAGCAGCGTCACAGGGGACGTTCTCCAAGAGACCCAGTACTTC
TRBJ1-4 - TRBD1 TRBV30 14 CAWGFPGQGGKLFF TGTGCCTGGGGGTTTCCGGGACAGGGAGGAAAACTGTTTTTT
TRBJ2-1 few - TRBV5-4 12 CASSLAGDEQFF TGTGCCAGCAGCTTGGCCGGGGATGAGCAGTTCTTC
TRBJ2-2 - TRBD1 TRBV29-1 15 CSVGTGQGGTGELFF TGCAGCGTCGGAACGGGACAGGGTGGCACCGGGGAGCTGTTTTTT
TRBJ2-5 - TRBD2 TRBV9 16 CASSVGSGAVQETQYF TGTGCCAGCAGCGTAGGCAGCGGGGCCGTACAAGAGACCCAGTACTTC
TRBJ1-1 - TRBD1 TRBV14 15 CASSQETGGHTEAFF TGTGCCAGCAGCCAAGAGACAGGGGGCCACACTGAAGCTTTCTTT
TRBJ2-3 - - TRBV11-2 15 CASRFGQTNTDTQYF TGTGCCAGCAGATTCGGACAGACCAACACAGATACGCAGTATTTT
TRBJ1-5 - TRBD1 TRBV25-1 15 CASSPQGAGNQPQHF TGTGCCAGCAGCCCACAGGGGGCAGGCAATCAGCCCCAGCATTTT
TRBJ1-4 - - TRBV27 12 CASSLEGEKLFF TGTGCCAGCAGTTTAGAGGGTGAAAAACTGTTTTTT
TRBJ1-2 - TRBD1 TRBV5-1 14 CASSRGQGNYGYTF TGCGCCAGCAGCCGCGGACAGGGGAACTATGGCTACACCTTC
TRBJ1-1 few - TRBV28 15 CASSSGASGRTEAFF TGTGCCAGCAGTTCAGGGGCCTCTGGTAGGACTGAAGCTTTCTTT
TRBJ1-2 - TRBD1 TRBV6-1 16 CASSERGQGGKYGYTF TGTGCCAGCAGTGAACGGGGACAGGGCGGGAAATATGGCTACACCTTC
TRBJ1-5 few - TRBV19 16 CASTLSPRRDNQPQHF TGTGCCAGTACCCTATCTCCCCGCAGGGATAATCAGCCCCAGCATTTT
TRBJ2-2 - - TRBV18 15 CASSPSTVGTGELFF TGTGCCAGCTCACCGTCGACAGTTGGGACCGGGGAGCTGTTTTTT
TRBJ2-1 - TRBD1 TRBV6-5 13 CASSRTGKDEQFF TGTGCCAGCAGCCGGACAGGGAAAGATGAGCAGTTCTTC
TRBJ2-1 - - TRBV6-5 12 CASSYRGNEQFF TGTGCCAGCAGTTACAGGGGCAATGAGCAGTTCTTC
TRBJ2-7 - - TRBV2 14 CASSEQGDFYEQYF TGTGCCAGCAGTGAACAGGGGGACTTCTACGAGCAGTACTTC
TRBJ1-5 - - TRBV30 13 CAWSGQGNQPQHF TGTGCCTGGAGCGGGCAGGGAAATCAGCCCCAGCATTTT
TRBJ1-1 few TRBD1 TRBV18 13 CASSPTGDTEAFF TGTGCCAGCTCACCGACAGGGGACACTGAAGCTTTCTTT
TRBJ1-5 - - TRBV2 14 CASTGTYSNQPQHF TGTGCCAGCACCGGGACATATAGCAATCAGCCCCAGCATTTT
TRBJ2-5 - TRBD1 TRBV11-2 15 CASSSLRGQAETQYF TGTGCCAGCAGCAGCCTAAGGGGACAGGCGGAGACCCAGTACTTC
TRBJ1-2 - TRBD1 TRBV7-9 16 CASSLTTGTGDLGYTF TGTGCCAGCAGCTTGACTACCGGGACAGGGGACCTTGGCTACACCTTC
TRBJ2-5 - TRBD1 TRBV18 14 CASSGTGGTETQYF TGTGCCAGCTCAGGGACAGGGGGAACTGAGACCCAGTACTTC
TRBJ1-5 - - TRBV19 16 CATTKVGGFSNQPQHF TGTGCCACCACTAAGGTTGGGGGCTTTAGCAATCAGCCCCAGCATTTT
TRBJ1-5 few - TRBV7-8 14 CASSLNRGNQPQHF TGTGCCAGCAGCTTAAATAGGGGAAATCAGCCCCAGCATTTT
TRBJ1-2 - TRBD1 TRBV28 14 CASTRTGGDYGYTF TGTGCCAGCACCCGGACAGGGGGCGACTATGGCTACACCTTC
TRBJ1-5 - - TRBV19 15 CASRTGTGRNQPQHF TGTGCCAGCAGAACTGGGACGGGGAGGAATCAGCCCCAGCATTTT
TRBJ1-2 once - TRBV19 15 CASSIALVEGYGYTF TGTGCCAGTAGTATAGCCCTGGTGGAGGGATATGGCTACACCTTC
TRBJ2-7 - TRBD1 TRBV7-2 14 CASRPGTGLYEQYF TGTGCCAGCAGACCCGGGACAGGCCTATACGAGCAGTACTTC
TRBJ1-5 - - TRBV5-1 15 CASSVTTGRDQPQHF TGCGCCAGCAGCGTAACGACAGGTCGGGATCAGCCCCAGCATTTT
TRBJ2-3 - TRBD2 TRBV6-5 14 CASSRLRGGDTQYF TGTGCCAGCAGTCGCCTTCGGGGAGGGGATACGCAGTATTTT
TRBJ2-1 - - TRBV28 15 CASMVGGGARGEQFF TGTGCCAGCATGGTGGGTGGCGGAGCACGTGGTGAGCAGTTCTTC
TRBJ1-5 - - TRBV15 13 CATSTRANQPQHF TGTGCCACCAGCACCAGGGCGAATCAGCCCCAGCATTTT
TRBJ2-1 - TRBD2 TRBV3-1/TRBV3-2 16 CASSQERLAGGNEQFF TGTGCCAGCAGCCAAGAACGACTAGCGGGGGGGAATGAGCAGTTCTTC
TRBJ1-6 - TRBD1 TRBV13 15 CASSVGQGANSPLHF TGTGCCAGCAGCGTAGGACAGGGGGCTAATTCACCCCTCCACTTT
TRBJ2-1 - - TRBV7-3 15 CASSLGTSRWNEQFF TGTGCCAGCAGCTTGGGTACTAGCCGCTGGAATGAGCAGTTCTTC
TRBJ2-7 - - TRBV7-2 15 CASSPGWAGSYEQYF TGTGCCAGCAGTCCCGGGTGGGCGGGGTCCTACGAGCAGTACTTC
TRBJ2-5 - TRBD2 TRBV6-5 13 CASRGGSKETQYF TGTGCCAGCAGGGGGGGGTCTAAAGAGACCCAGTACTTC
TRBJ2-4 once TRBD2 TRBV18 15 CASSPRGGRGNIQYF TGTGCCAGCTCACCGCGGGGGGGCCGGGGAAACATTCAGTACTTC
TRBJ1-1 few - TRBV7-3 13 CASSHGGATEAFF TGTGCCAGCAGCCACGGGGGAGCCACTGAAGCTTTCTTT